One and the same sample provided the 32 T cell receptor beta chains below, sequenced in a study of blood T cell repertoires in COVID-19. TCRdb keeps only in-frame clones here, not all; method: immunoSEQ multiplex PCR. The data show some 160,000 clones, with over 80% seen just once and around 8% held by the top ten. Input material: peripheral blood. All receptors come from a woman older than 75 with COVID-19, enrolled during active disease.

Concerning this clone itself: A junction boundary mismatches the germline segment, possibly from a read error. V and J are TRBV7-2 and TRBJ2-7, with D maybe TRBD2 (5 bases). Germline V gene sequence: CDR1 SGHTA, CDR2 FQGNSA. CDR3 size: 10 residues. The CDR3, as DNA: TGTGCCAGCAGCCCCGGGCCGGCGGGCTTC. Amino acid sequence: CASSPGPAGF.

This chain links TRBV5-1 with TRBJ2-3, with 15 bases fitting TRBD2. J gave up 2 bases and V 4 bases, and 5 bases lay outside the gene matches. The V gene's germline CDR1 is SGHRS and CDR2 YFSETQ. The CDR3 sequence is 17 residues long. CDR3 DNA: TGCGCCAGCAGCACCGGACTAGCGGGAGGGGCCACAGATACGCAGTATTTT. Protein: CASSTGLAGGATDTQYF.

The V and J genes are TRBV19 and TRBJ1-5; unclear D gene. The CDR3 spans 13 residues. The ends were cut back, 5 bases at V and 1 base at J, with 6 bases in the middle. Germline CDR1 reads LNHDA; CDR2 reads SQIVND (reference sequence). The DNA of the CDR3 is TGTGCCAGTAGTCAGGAAAGCAATCAGCCCCAGCATTTT. Translated: CASSQESNQPQHF.

The chain joins TRBV2 to TRBJ1-3, with D possibly TRBD1 on 6 matching bases. The CDR3 extends over 16 amino acids. V was trimmed by 1 base and J by 3 bases, leaving 13 bases between them. Germline V gene lookup returns CDR1 SNHLY and CDR2 FYNNEI. CDR3 amino acids: CASSEGPGVGGNTIYF. In DNA, the CDR3 is TGTGCCAGCAGTGAAGGCCCAGGGGTAGGTGGAAACACCATATATTTT.

The V gene is TRBV19, the J gene TRBJ1-2, with D maybe TRBD1 (6 bases). This CDR3 has 15 residues. Germline CDR1 is LNHDA and CDR2 is SQIVND (reference sequence). With 2 bases removed from V and 0 bases from J, the gap between germline ends came to 10 bases. This chain's CDR3 is CASSISGGPNYGYTF. Here the CDR3 DNA reads TGTGCCAGTAGTATAAGCGGGGGGCCTAACTATGGCTACACCTTC.

The J gene is TRBJ2-7, the V gene TRBV6-2 or TRBV6-3; 8 bases line up with TRBD1. The trim removed 4 bases at V and 6 bases at J, leaving 8 bases unmatched. Germline V gene lookup returns CDR1 MNHEY and CDR2 SVGEGT. There are 14 residues in the CDR3. CDR3 nucleotides: TGTGCCAGCAGTTTCGGGACAGGAATCGGCGAGCAGTACTTC. Amino acid sequence: CASSFGTGIGEQYF.

The CDR3 loop is CASRSKQGNTEAFF. CDR3 in DNA: TGTGCCAGCAGATCAAAACAGGGTAACACTGAAGCTTTCTTT. The chain carries TRBV6-5 and TRBJ1-1, with D perhaps TRBD1 (6 bases). The germline V gene encodes CDR1 MNHEY and CDR2 SVGAGI. This CDR3 is built from 14 residues. V lost 6 bases and J lost 2, with 13 bases in between.

The chain is built from TRBV12-3 or TRBV12-4 and TRBJ2-1; a weak D match, TRBD2 (5 bases). Trimming pared 6 bases from V and 4 bases from J, leaving 10 bases between. The CDR3 has 13 residues. In DNA form, the CDR3 reads TGTGCCAGCAGCTCAGGACTGTACAATGAGCAGTTCTTC. Its translation: CASSSGLYNEQFF.

The CDR3 sequence is CASSRQPGQGLGTEAFF. CDR3 bases: TGCGCCAGCAGCAGACAACCGGGACAGGGGCTAGGCACTGAAGCTTTCTTT. This chain links TRBV5-1 with TRBJ1-1; 10 bases agree with TRBD1. V dropped 4 bases and J dropped 4; count of bases not matched to a gene: 13. The CDR3 is 17 residues long. From germline, CDR1 is SGHRS and CDR2 YFSETQ. The whole variable domain, remainder taken from reference TRBV5-1 and TRBJ1-1, is KAGVTQTPRYLIKTRGQQVTLSCSPISGHRSVSWYQQTPGQGLQFLFEYFSETQRNKGNFPGRFSGRQFSNSRSEMNVSTLELGDSALYLCASSRQPGQGLGTEAFFGQGTRLTVV.

The genes are TRBV18 and TRBJ1-1; D is perhaps TRBD1 (6 bases). This CDR3 has 15 amino acids. The germline CDR1 and CDR2 sequences are KGHSH and LQKENI. V was cut by 5 bases and J by 1 base, with 14 bases left in between. In DNA, the CDR3 is TGTGCCAGCTCATTCTACGAGACAGGGAACACTGAAGCTTTCTTT. Protein sequence: CASSFYETGNTEAFF. The variable domain in full, with the rest retrieved from reference TRBV18 and TRBJ1-1, is NAGVMQNPRHLVRRRGQEARLRCSPMKGHSHVYWYRQLPEEGLKFMVYLQKENIIDESGMPKERFSAEFPKEGPSILRIQQVVRGDSAAYFCASSFYETGNTEAFFGQGTRLTVV.

The rearrangement uses TRBV28 and TRBJ2-6; D may be TRBD1 (5 bases). The length of the CDR3 is 15 residues. Germline-derived CDR1 and CDR2 are MDHEN and SYDVKM. V was pared by 9 bases and J by 2 bases, with 14 bases between. The chain's CDR3 is CASTDSRTGANVLTF. CDR3 nucleotides: TGTGCCAGTACCGACAGCCGCACTGGGGCCAACGTCCTGACTTTC.

The CDR3 DNA reads TGTGCCAGCAGCTTCGATGGTTCGCAGAATTCACCCCTCCACTTT. Translated, it gives CASSFDGSQNSPLHF. V usage is TRBV5-4 and J usage is TRBJ1-6, with D unclear. V dropped 2 bases and J dropped 7 bases, with 13 bases sitting between them. The CDR3 has 15 residues. Germline-derived CDR1 and CDR2 are SGHNT and YYREEE (reference sequence).

This chain links TRBV6-5 with TRBJ1-2, with a weak D call TRBD1 (6 bases). The ends were cut back, 6 bases at V and 6 bases at J, with 17 bases in the middle. CDR1 MNHEY and CDR2 SVGAGI come from the germline V gene. The CDR3 is 14 amino acids. CDR3 protein: CASSRRGGVDGYTF. CDR3 bases: TGTGCCAGCAGCCGCAGGGGAGGGGTGGATGGCTACACCTTC.

The chain links TRBV5-8 to TRBJ1-6; D ambiguous. Deletions cut 4 bases from V and 8 bases from J, with 10 bases between. The germline gives CDR1 SGHTS, CDR2 YDEGEE. The CDR3 runs to 13 residues. In DNA, the CDR3 is TGTGCCAGCAGCCCCCCCCAATATTCACCCCTCCACTTT. Its protein is CASSPPQYSPLHF.

This clone was counted between two and nine times. This rearrangement joins TRBV28 to TRBJ1-3; D is unresolved. The germline V gene has CDR1 MDHEN and CDR2 SYDVKM. V was cut by 7 bases and J by 0 bases, with 16 bases left in between. This CDR3 comprises 16 residues. The CDR3 sequence: CASTIPGLRSGNTIYF. The CDR3 region has the DNA TGTGCCAGCACTATCCCCGGACTTCGCTCTGGAAACACCATATATTTT.

This chain links TRBV6-5 with TRBJ1-1; 10 bases fit TRBD1. Germline loops: CDR1 MNHEY, CDR2 SVGAGI. J gave up 3 bases and V 4 bases, and 2 bases lay outside the gene matches. The CDR3 is 14 residues long. The DNA for the CDR3 is TGTGCCAGCAGTTCGGACAGGGGGGACACTGAAGCTTTCTTT. As protein: CASSSDRGDTEAFF.

The chain joins TRBV5-6 to TRBJ1-1, with D perhaps TRBD1 (6 bases). Germline V gene lookup returns CDR1 SGHDT and CDR2 YYEEEE. The germline V and J ends were trimmed by 6 bases and 1 base, with 13 bases remaining between them. The CDR3 is made up of 14 amino acids. The CDR3 protein is CASTAWGPNTEAFF. For the CDR3, the DNA is TGTGCCAGCACCGCCTGGGGGCCGAACACTGAAGCTTTCTTT.

The J gene is TRBJ1-2, the V gene TRBV10-3; 8 nucleotides match TRBD1. The CDR3 is 13 residues long. J gave up 2 bases and V 8 bases, and 4 bases lay outside the gene matches. Germline values: CDR1 ENHRY, CDR2 SYGVKD. In DNA, the CDR3 is TGTGCCATCGGGGGGGACAGGAACTATGGCTACACCTTC. It codes for CAIGGDRNYGYTF.

V is TRBV19 and J is TRBJ2-1, with 14 bases lining up with TRBD2. The CDR3 length is 16 residues. Per germline, CDR1 LNHDA and CDR2 SQIVND (reference sequence). With 7 bases clipped from V and 8 bases from J, the junction kept 10 bases outside the gene matches. The DNA of the CDR3 is TGTGCCAGTACCCCCAGACTAGCGGGGGGGTACGATGAGCAGTTCTTC. Translation: CASTPRLAGGYDEQFF.

V gene TRBV7-9 combines with J gene TRBJ1-5; TRBD1 is a possible D gene (5 bases). CDR1 and CDR2 from the germline V gene are SEHNR and FQNEAQ (reference sequence). The V and J ends lost 2 bases and 6 bases respectively, with 17 bases between them. This CDR3 is built from 16 residues. The CDR3 DNA reads as TGTGCCAGCAGCTTATCCCGGGGAGGGGTAAGTCAGCCCCAGCATTTT. It is translated as CASSLSRGGVSQPQHF.

The gene calls are TRBV5-1 and TRBJ1-4; a weak D match, TRBD1 (5 bases). The germline CDR1 and CDR2 sequences are SGHRS and YFSETQ. CDR3 length: 14 residues. V lost 2 bases, J lost 4 bases, and 9 bases lay in between. In nucleotides, the CDR3 is TGCGCCAGCAGCTTCGGGGGGAATAATGAAAAACTGTTTTTT. Translated: CASSFGGNNEKLFF.

The chain recombines TRBV28 with TRBJ1-5; no definite D call. This CDR3 is built from 16 residues. From germline, CDR1 is MDHEN and CDR2 SYDVKM. The ends were cut back, 3 bases at V and 5 bases at J, with 17 bases in the middle. The CDR3 DNA reads as TGTGCCAGCAGTTTCCCTCTCGGTACCGCATATCAGCCCCAGCATTTT. It encodes CASSFPLGTAYQPQHF.

J is TRBJ1-6 and V is TRBV27; 11 nucleotides agree with TRBD1. Germline CDR1 reads MNHEY; CDR2 reads SMNVEV (reference sequence). The CDR3 runs 14 residues. Trimming removed 5 bases from V and 12 bases from J; junction bases left unmatched: 6. The CDR3 DNA reads as TGTGCCAGCAGTCGGGACAGGGGGGGGATACCCCTCCACTTT. This codes for CASSRDRGGIPLHF.

This chain connects TRBV2 to TRBJ2-7, with D perhaps TRBD1 (6 bases). The CDR3 contains 13 residues. The germline V gene has CDR1 SNHLY and CDR2 FYNNEI. V was cut by 8 bases and J by 3 bases, with 14 bases left in between. CDR3 region: CASLGQTNYEQYF. For the CDR3, the DNA is TGTGCCAGCCTAGGACAGACAAACTACGAGCAGTACTTC.

The chain is built from TRBV3-1 (or the pseudogene TRBV3-2) and TRBJ1-2; D unresolved. The CDR3 consists of 12 residues. V was trimmed by 2 bases and J by 6 bases, leaving 7 bases between them. Germline loops: CDR1 LGHDT, CDR2 YNNKEL (reference sequence). In DNA form, the CDR3 reads TGTGCCAGCAGCCAATCGAAGCATGGCTACACCTTC. Translated, it gives CASSQSKHGYTF.

The sample holds one count of this clone. V and J are TRBV3-1 (or the pseudogene TRBV3-2) and TRBJ2-1; TRBD2 is a possible D gene (6 bases). This CDR3 has 15 residues. The V gene lost 1 base and the J gene lost 7 bases, with 14 bases spanning the gap. Germline CDR1 is LGHDT and CDR2 is YNNKEL (reference sequence). CDR3 DNA: TGTGCCAGCAGCCAAGGAAGACTAGGAGGTAATGAGCAGTTCTTC. Residues: CASSQGRLGGNEQFF.

The rearrangement joins TRBV3-1 (or the pseudogene TRBV3-2) to TRBJ2-5; D ambiguous. Trimming left V 2 bases short and J 5 bases short, with 9 bases between. CDR3 length: 13 amino acids. Germline V gene lookup returns CDR1 LGHDT and CDR2 YNNKEL (reference sequence). CDR3 nucleotides: TGTGCCAGCAGCCAAAATTCCGGGGAGACCCAGTACTTC. Translating gives CASSQNSGETQYF.

This chain uses TRBV28 with TRBJ1-1; TRBD1 matches 8 bases. Germline CDR1 and CDR2: MDHEN and SYDVKM. V trimming: 6 bases; J trimming: 3 bases; junction bases outside the gene matches: 6. The CDR3 is 14 amino acids. DNA for the CDR3: TGTGCCAGCAGGGCAGGGGGCGCGGACACTGAAGCTTTCTTT. It is translated as CASRAGGADTEAFF.

The V and J genes are TRBV6-6 and TRBJ2-2, with 9 bases fitting TRBD1. Germline loops: CDR1 MNHNY, CDR2 SVGAGI (reference sequence). Trimming at V came to 7 bases and at J to 6 bases, leaving 9 bases not matched to a gene. The CDR3 contains 15 residues. The CDR3 DNA is TGTGCCAGCACCGCACCGGGACAGGGCCCCGGGGAGCTGTTTTTT. Amino acids: CASTAPGQGPGELFF.

The chain uses TRBV6-6 and TRBJ2-7, with 8 nucleotides matching TRBD2. Germline V gene sequence: CDR1 MNHNY, CDR2 SVGAGI (reference sequence). After removal of 2 bases from V and 9 bases from J, the junction contained 12 bases not matched to a gene. This CDR3 has 15 residues. The CDR3 DNA sequence: TGTGCCAGCAGTTACCCACTAGCGGAACCATGGGGGCAGTACTTC. Protein: CASSYPLAEPWGQYF.

The sample holds one count of this clone. The chain uses TRBV11-1 and TRBJ2-3; D perhaps matches TRBD2 (5 bases). This CDR3 is built from 14 residues. Germline CDR1 and CDR2: SGHAT and FQDESV (reference sequence). V was pared by 1 base and J by 6 bases, with 11 bases between. The CDR3 nucleotides are TGTGCCAGCAGCTTAGTTGCTAGCCAGGATACGCAGTATTTT. Translated: CASSLVASQDTQYF. Supplemented by reference TRBV11-1 and TRBJ2-3, the full variable domain reads EAEVAQSPRYKITEKSQAVAFWCDPISGHATLYWYRQILGQGPELLVQFQDESVVDDSQLPKDRFSAERLKGVDSTLKIQPAELGDSAMYLCASSLVASQDTQYFGPGTRLTVL.

The gene calls are TRBV7-6 and TRBJ1-2; D perhaps matches TRBD1 (5 bases). CDR1 and CDR2 from the germline V gene are SGHVS and FNYEAQ. The CDR3 is made up of 12 amino acids. Trimming left V 4 bases short and J 5 bases short, with 8 bases between. Here the CDR3 reads CASSSREYGYTF. The CDR3 coding sequence is TGTGCCAGCAGCTCCAGGGAATATGGCTACACCTTC.